This TCR beta chain was identified during a study of circulating CD8 cells and anti-PD-1 response in melanoma. Four subsets defined by PD-1 and/or TIGIT were sorted from live CD3+CD8+TCRalphabeta+ cells. Study-wide findings and caveats: DNEG was most diverse; TIGIT repertoires were least diverse.

This clonotype qualifies as large. Its antigen is undetermined. The QIAseq Immune Repertoire TCR panel built the libraries from approximately 16 ng of total RNA. TCRdb independently ran MiXCR on the reads; one entry per CDR3 protein. The sample contains 1,000 or so distinct CDR3 sequences, under 7% of which appear only once. Germline V CDR1 and CDR2: DFQATT, SNEGSKA (reference sequence). The CDR3 length is 14 residues. V trimming: 5 bases; J trimming: 6 bases; junction bases outside the gene matches: 8. This clonotype was sampled from a human donor with melanoma. The chain couples TRBV20-1 to TRBJ1-2, with 11 bases lining up with TRBD1. Sequences were derived from CD8+ T cells from PBMCs, sampled at baseline or after one month of anti-PD-1 therapy (not recorded which). CDR3 nucleotide sequence: TGCAGTGCTTTGGACAGGGGGCGTTTGGATGGCTACACCTTC. Translating gives CSALDRGRLDGYTF.